This entry concerns a single T cell receptor (beta chain). The sample originates from a study of blood T cell repertoires in COVID-19. Assay: immunoSEQ multiplex PCR; the TCRdb copy retains only in-frame clones and omits some. Altogether over 65,000 clones are present, 81% being singletons, with the ten largest covering approximately 44%. The length of the CDR3 is 15 residues. Germline CDR1 ENHRY, CDR2 SYGVKD. The V and J ends lost 3 bases and 1 base, in that order; junction bases with no gene match: 5. This rearrangement joins TRBV10-3 to TRBJ2-7; 8 nucleotides agree with TRBD2. Sequences were obtained from peripheral blood. The clonotype originates from an elderly man with acute or convalescent COVID-19. DNA of the CDR3: TGTGCCATCAGTGATTACGGGGGGGTATCCTACGAGCAGTACTTC. Its protein is CAISDYGGVSYEQYF.